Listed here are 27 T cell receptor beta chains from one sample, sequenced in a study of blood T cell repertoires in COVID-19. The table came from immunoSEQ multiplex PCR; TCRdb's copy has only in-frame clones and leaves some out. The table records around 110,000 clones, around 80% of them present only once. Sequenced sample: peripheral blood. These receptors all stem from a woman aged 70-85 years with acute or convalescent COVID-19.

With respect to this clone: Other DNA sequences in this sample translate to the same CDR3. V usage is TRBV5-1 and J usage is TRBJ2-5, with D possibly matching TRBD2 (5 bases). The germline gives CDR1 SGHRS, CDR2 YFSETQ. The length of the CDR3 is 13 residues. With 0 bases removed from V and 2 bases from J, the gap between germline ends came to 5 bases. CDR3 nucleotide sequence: TGCGCCAGCAGCTTGGGAGGGCAAGAGACCCAGTACTTC. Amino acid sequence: CASSLGGQETQYF.

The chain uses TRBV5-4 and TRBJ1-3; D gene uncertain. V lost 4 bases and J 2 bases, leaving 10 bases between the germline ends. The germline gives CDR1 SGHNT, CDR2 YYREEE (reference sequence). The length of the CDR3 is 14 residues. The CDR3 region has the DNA TGTGCCAGCAGCACCGGGAACACTGGAAACACCATATATTTT. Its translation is CASSTGNTGNTIYF.

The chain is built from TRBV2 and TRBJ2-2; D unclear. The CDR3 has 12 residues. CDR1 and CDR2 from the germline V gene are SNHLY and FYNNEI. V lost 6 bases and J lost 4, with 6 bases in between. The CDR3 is CASSFSTGELFF. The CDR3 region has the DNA TGTGCCAGCAGCTTCTCCACCGGGGAGCTGTTTTTT.

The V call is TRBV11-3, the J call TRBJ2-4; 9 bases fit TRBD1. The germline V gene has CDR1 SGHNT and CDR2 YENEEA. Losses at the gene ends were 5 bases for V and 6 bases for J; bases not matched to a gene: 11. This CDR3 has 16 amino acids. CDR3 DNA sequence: TGTGCCAGCAGCCCGGGACAGGGTATTGGCGGAAACATTCAGTACTTC. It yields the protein CASSPGQGIGGNIQYF.

The CDR3 DNA reads TGTGCCAGCAGCTTAGAACCCCCGGGAGATACGCAGTATTTT. Translated, it gives CASSLEPPGDTQYF. This sequence joins TRBV7-8 and TRBJ2-3; D remains unclear. Germline V gene data show CDR1 as SGHVS and CDR2 as FQNEAQ. The CDR3 spans 14 residues. Trimming shortened V by 1 base and J by 5 bases, and 10 bases separated the two germline ends.

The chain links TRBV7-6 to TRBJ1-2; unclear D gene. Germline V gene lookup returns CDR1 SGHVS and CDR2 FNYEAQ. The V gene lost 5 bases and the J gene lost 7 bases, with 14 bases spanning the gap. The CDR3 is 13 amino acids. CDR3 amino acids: CASSHPTGGGYTF. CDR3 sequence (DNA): TGTGCCAGCAGCCACCCGACCGGAGGTGGCTACACCTTC.

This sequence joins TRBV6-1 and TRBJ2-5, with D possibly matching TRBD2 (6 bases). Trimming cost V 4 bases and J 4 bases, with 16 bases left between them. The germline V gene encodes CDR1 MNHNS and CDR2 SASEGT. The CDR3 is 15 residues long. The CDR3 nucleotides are TGTGCCAGCAGTGCCCCCCGCGGGCGGGGAGAGACCCAGTACTTC. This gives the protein CASSAPRGRGETQYF.

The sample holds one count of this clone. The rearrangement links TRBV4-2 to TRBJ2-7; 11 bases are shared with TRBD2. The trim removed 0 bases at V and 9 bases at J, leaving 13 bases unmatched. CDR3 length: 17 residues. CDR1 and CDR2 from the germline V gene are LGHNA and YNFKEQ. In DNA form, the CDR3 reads TGTGCCAGCAGCCAAGATCAGACTAGCGGGACTGGTTATGGGCAGTACTTC. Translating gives CASSQDQTSGTGYGQYF.

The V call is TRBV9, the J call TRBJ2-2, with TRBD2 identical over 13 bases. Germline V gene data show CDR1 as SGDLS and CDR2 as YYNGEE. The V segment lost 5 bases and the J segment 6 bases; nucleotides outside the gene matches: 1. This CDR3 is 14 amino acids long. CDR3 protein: CASSGLAGAGELFF. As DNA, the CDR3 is TGTGCCAGCAGTGGACTAGCGGGAGCCGGGGAGCTGTTTTTT.

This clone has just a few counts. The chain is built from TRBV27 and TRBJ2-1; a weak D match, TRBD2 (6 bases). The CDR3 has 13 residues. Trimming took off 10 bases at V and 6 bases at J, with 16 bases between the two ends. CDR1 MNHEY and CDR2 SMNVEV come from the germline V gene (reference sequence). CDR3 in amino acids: CAISSGGRNEQFF. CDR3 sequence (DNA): TGTGCCATAAGTAGCGGAGGGCGCAATGAGCAGTTCTTC.

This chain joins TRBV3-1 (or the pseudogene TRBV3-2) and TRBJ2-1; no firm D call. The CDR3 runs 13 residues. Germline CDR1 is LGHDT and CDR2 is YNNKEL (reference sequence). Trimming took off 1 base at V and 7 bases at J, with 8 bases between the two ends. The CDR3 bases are TGTGCCAGCAGCCAAGCGGCGAGGAATGAGCAGTTCTTC. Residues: CASSQAARNEQFF.

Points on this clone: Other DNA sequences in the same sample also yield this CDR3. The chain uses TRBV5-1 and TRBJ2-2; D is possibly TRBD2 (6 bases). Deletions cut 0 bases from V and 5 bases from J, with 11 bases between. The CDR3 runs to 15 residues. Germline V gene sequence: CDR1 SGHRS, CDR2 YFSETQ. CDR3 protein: CASSLAGVGTGELFF. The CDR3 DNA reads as TGCGCCAGCAGCTTGGCGGGAGTAGGTACCGGGGAGCTGTTTTTT. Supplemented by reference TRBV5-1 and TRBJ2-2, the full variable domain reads KAGVTQTPRYLIKTRGQQVTLSCSPISGHRSVSWYQQTPGQGLQFLFEYFSETQRNKGNFPGRFSGRQFSNSRSEMNVSTLELGDSALYLCASSLAGVGTGELFFGEGSRLTVL.

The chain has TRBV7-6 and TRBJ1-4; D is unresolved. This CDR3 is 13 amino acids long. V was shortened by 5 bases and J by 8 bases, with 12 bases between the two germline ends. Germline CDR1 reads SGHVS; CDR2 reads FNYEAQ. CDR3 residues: CASSQTRWEKLFF. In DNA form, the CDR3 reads TGTGCCAGCAGCCAGACTCGATGGGAAAAACTGTTTTTT.

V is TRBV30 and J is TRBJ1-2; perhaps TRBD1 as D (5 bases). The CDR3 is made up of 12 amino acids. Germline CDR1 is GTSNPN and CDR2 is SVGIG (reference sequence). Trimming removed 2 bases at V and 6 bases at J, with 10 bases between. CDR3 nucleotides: TGTGCCTGGAGTATTAACAGGAATGGCTACACCTTC. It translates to CAWSINRNGYTF.

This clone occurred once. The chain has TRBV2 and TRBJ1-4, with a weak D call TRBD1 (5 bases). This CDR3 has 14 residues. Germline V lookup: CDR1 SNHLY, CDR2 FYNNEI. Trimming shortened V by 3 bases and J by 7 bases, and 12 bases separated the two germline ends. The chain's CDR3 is CASSESFQGEKLFF. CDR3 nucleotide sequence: TGTGCCAGCAGTGAGAGCTTTCAGGGTGAAAAACTGTTTTTT.

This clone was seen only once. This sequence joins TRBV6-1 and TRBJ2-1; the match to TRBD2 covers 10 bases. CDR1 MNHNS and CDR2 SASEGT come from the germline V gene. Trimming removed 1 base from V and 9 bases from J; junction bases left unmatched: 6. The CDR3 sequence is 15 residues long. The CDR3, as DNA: TGTGCCAGCAGTGAAGGAGCGGGGGGGCTCGGTGAGCAGTTCTTC. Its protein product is CASSEGAGGLGEQFF.

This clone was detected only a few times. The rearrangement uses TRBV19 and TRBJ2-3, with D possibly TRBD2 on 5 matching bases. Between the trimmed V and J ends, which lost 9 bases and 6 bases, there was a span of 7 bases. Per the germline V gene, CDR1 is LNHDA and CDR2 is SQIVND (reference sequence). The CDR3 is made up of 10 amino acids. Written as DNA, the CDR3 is TGTGCCAGCGAGGGTGATACGCAGTATTTT. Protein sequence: CASEGDTQYF.

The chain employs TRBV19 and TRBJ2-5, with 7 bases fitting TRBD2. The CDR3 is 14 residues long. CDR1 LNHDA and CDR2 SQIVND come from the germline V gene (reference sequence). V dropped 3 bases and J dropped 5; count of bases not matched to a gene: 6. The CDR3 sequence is CASSIGREVETQYF. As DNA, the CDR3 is TGTGCCAGTAGTATTGGACGGGAGGTCGAGACCCAGTACTTC.

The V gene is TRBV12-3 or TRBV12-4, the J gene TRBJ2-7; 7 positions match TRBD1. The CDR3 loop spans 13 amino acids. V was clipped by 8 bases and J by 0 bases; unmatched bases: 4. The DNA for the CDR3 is TGTGCCAGCTTGCGGACAGGCTCCTACGAGCAGTACTTC. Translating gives CASLRTGSYEQYF.

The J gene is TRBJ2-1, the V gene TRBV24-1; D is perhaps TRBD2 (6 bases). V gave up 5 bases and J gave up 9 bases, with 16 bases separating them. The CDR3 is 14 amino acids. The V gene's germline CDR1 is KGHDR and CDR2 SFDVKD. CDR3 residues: CATSVGGMVGEQFF. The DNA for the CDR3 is TGTGCCACCAGTGTTGGGGGGATGGTAGGTGAGCAGTTCTTC.

CDR3 residues: CASSWVRAETQYF. CDR3 coding DNA: TGTGCCAGCAGTTGGGTGAGAGCGGAGACCCAGTACTTC. The gene calls are TRBV12-3 or TRBV12-4 and TRBJ2-5; D not certain. The CDR3 spans 13 residues. V gave up 4 bases and J gave up 5 bases, with 11 bases separating them.

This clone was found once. The CDR3 loop is CASSRLGTVVSGNTIYF. Written as DNA, the CDR3 is TGTGCCAGCAGCCGGCTCGGGACAGTGGTCTCTGGAAACACCATATATTTT. J is TRBJ1-3 and V is TRBV14; 7 bases line up with TRBD1. V was pared by 4 bases and J by 0 bases, with 9 bases of the junction left unmatched. Per germline, CDR1 SGHDN and CDR2 FVKESK. The CDR3 is 17 amino acids.

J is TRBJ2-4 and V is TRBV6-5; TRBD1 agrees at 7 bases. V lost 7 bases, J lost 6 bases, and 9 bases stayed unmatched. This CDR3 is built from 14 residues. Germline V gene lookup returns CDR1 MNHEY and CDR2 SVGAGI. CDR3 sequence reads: CASIPGTAINIQYF. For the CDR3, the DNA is TGTGCCAGCATTCCCGGGACAGCTATAAACATTCAGTACTTC.

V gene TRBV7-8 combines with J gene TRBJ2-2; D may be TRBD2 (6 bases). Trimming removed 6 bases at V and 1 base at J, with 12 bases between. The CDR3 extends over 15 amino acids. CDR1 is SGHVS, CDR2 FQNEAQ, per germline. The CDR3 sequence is CASSPGLQNTGELFF. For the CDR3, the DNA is TGTGCCAGCAGTCCGGGACTCCAGAACACCGGGGAGCTGTTTTTT.

CDR3 in DNA: TGTGCCAGCAGGGTTGGACAGGGAATCTATGGCTACACCTTC. Translated: CASRVGQGIYGYTF. This rearrangement joins TRBV28 to TRBJ1-2, with 8 bases aligning to TRBD1. V lost 6 bases and J lost 4; bases outside the gene matches: 7. The germline gives CDR1 MDHEN, CDR2 SYDVKM. The CDR3 spans 14 residues.

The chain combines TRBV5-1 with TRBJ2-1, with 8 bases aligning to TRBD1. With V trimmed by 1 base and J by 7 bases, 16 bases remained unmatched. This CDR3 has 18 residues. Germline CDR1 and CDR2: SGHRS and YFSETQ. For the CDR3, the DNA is TGCGCCAGCAGCTTGAGACAGGGGTGGAAGTGGGACAAAAATGAGCAGTTCTTC. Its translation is CASSLRQGWKWDKNEQFF.

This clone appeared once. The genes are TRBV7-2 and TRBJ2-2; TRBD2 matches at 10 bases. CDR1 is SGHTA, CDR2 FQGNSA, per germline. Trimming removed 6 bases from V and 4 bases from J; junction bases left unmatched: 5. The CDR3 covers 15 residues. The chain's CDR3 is CASRVLAGPTGELFF. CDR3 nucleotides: TGTGCCAGCAGGGTACTAGCGGGACCCACCGGGGAGCTGTTTTTT.